This TCR beta chain was captured by sequencing in a study of chemoradiotherapy in HPV16-positive cancers. Germline trimming cut 4 bases from V and 10 bases from J; bases unmatched to any gene: 10. The CDR3 covers 15 residues. Germline V gives CDR1 MNHNS, CDR2 SASEGT. The data were produced by immunoSEQ multiplex PCR, yet TCRdb's version contains in-frame clones alone and is incomplete. The sample includes about 32,000 clones, 70% to 90% seen only once; the top ten take around 3%. The receptor was isolated from a human donor with HPV-associated anogenital cancer. Source: blood, taken from a patient who underwent chemoradiotherapy. This sequence joins TRBV6-1 and TRBJ1-6; TRBD1 matches 7 bases. The CDR3 protein is CASSGPTGSGSPLHF. As DNA, the CDR3 is TGTGCCAGCAGTGGCCCGACAGGGAGCGGATCACCCCTCCACTTT.